This passage covers 14 T cell receptor beta chains from one sample sequenced in a study of T cell responses to AZD1222 COVID-19 vaccine (dated by TCRdb to the early 2020s). Library creation used the immunoSEQ multiplex PCR assay. Held by TCRdb, this immuneACCESS table contains in-frame sequences only and omits some clones. Under half of the omission traces to an unresolved V gene where checked; the cause of the rest is unknown. Here the sample has 90,000 to 150,000 clones; 70% to 90% occur a single time. The ten largest make up roughly 9.1% of the sample. The time point label, as the study defines it: baseline before first vaccination. The sample was peripheral blood, taken on day 0 of AZD1222 vaccination. The source is an adult in good health.

This chain links TRBV24-1 with TRBJ1-5, with D possibly matching TRBD1 (5 bases). The CDR3 covers 13 residues. The V end lost 1 base, the J end lost 12 bases, and 12 bases lay between the germline ends. In germline, CDR1 is KGHDR, CDR2 SFDVKD. The CDR3 sequence is CATSDFSGEHQHF. In DNA form, the CDR3 reads TGTGCCACCAGTGATTTCTCGGGGGAACACCAGCATTTT.

The V gene is TRBV30, the J gene TRBJ1-1, with D possibly matching TRBD1 (6 bases). There are 13 residues in the CDR3. The germline V and J ends were trimmed by 0 bases and 3 bases, with 8 bases remaining between them. Germline assignment: CDR1 GTSNPN and CDR2 SVGIG (reference sequence). The CDR3 here is CAWSVGGHTEAFF. The CDR3 DNA is TGTGCCTGGAGTGTCGGGGGGCACACTGAAGCTTTCTTT.

The CDR3 DNA is TGTGCCACCAGTGCCCCGGGTGGGGCGTCAGCGGATACGCAGTATTTT. Translated, it gives CATSAPGGASADTQYF. V gene TRBV24-1 combines with J gene TRBJ2-3; D perhaps matches TRBD1 (5 bases). This CDR3 is built from 16 residues. V lost 5 bases and J lost 6, with 20 bases in between. The germline V gene has CDR1 KGHDR and CDR2 SFDVKD.

The V and J genes are TRBV5-4 and TRBJ1-4; 10 bases are shared with TRBD1. The CDR3 is 15 residues long. V lost 4 bases and J lost 7; bases outside the gene matches: 7. Germline CDR1 is SGHNT and CDR2 is YYREEE (reference sequence). CDR3 sequence reads: CASSQGQGWGEKLFF. The DNA for the CDR3 is TGTGCCAGCAGCCAGGGACAGGGGTGGGGTGAAAAACTGTTTTTT.

CDR3 region: CASSSPTGIAYNEQFF. The DNA of the CDR3 is TGTGCCAGCAGCTCTCCGACGGGAATAGCCTACAATGAGCAGTTCTTC. V and J are TRBV11-2 and TRBJ2-1; D might be TRBD2 (5 bases). Germline V lookup: CDR1 SGHAT, CDR2 FQNNGV. Between the trimmed V and J ends, which lost 4 bases and 2 bases, there was a span of 15 bases. There are 16 residues in the CDR3.

As for this clone: Other DNA sequences in this specimen translate into the identical CDR3. The chain joins TRBV24-1 to TRBJ1-1; no firm D call. Germline V gene data show CDR1 as KGHDR and CDR2 as SFDVKD. The CDR3 is 13 residues long. The V end lost 3 bases, the J end lost 4 bases, and 8 bases lay between the germline ends. CDR3 amino acids: CATSDLEGTEAFF. The CDR3 DNA reads as TGTGCCACCAGTGATCTAGAAGGCACTGAAGCTTTCTTT.

The rearrangement uses TRBV25-1 and TRBJ1-1; 9 positions agree with TRBD1. The V gene's germline CDR1 is MGHDK and CDR2 SYGVNS. The CDR3 has 17 residues. Losses at the gene ends were 6 bases for V and 3 bases for J; bases not matched to a gene: 14. In DNA form, the CDR3 reads TGTGCCAGCAGGTCCTGGGGACAGGGAGCGTTGGACACTGAAGCTTTCTTT. Protein: CASRSWGQGALDTEAFF.

V is TRBV2 and J is TRBJ1-5; TRBD1 is a possible D gene (6 bases). With 8 bases removed from V and 7 bases from J, the gap between germline ends came to 27 bases. The V gene's germline CDR1 is SNHLY and CDR2 FYNNEI. The CDR3 has 17 amino acids. The CDR3 bases are TGTGCCAGCGCCTGGGGCCTAAATGGGGGGCGCCTGCAGCCCCAGCATTTT. The encoded protein is CASAWGLNGGRLQPQHF.

V is TRBV15 and J is TRBJ1-2; D is uncertain. V dropped 0 bases and J dropped 6 bases, with 11 bases sitting between them. Per the germline V gene, CDR1 is LNHNV and CDR2 is YYDKDF (reference sequence). CDR3 length: 14 residues. The CDR3 here is CATSRDRGPDGYTF. DNA of the CDR3: TGTGCCACCAGCAGAGATCGAGGCCCCGATGGCTACACCTTC.

The chain uses TRBV25-1 and TRBJ1-1, with TRBD1 matching 9 bases. Germline assignment: CDR1 MGHDK and CDR2 SYGVNS. CDR3 length: 16 residues. The junction had 5 bases not matched to a gene; V was cut back by 0 bases and J by 3 bases. Written as DNA, the CDR3 is TGTGCCAGCAGTGAATACAGGACAGGGGTGGACACTGAAGCTTTCTTT. This encodes CASSEYRTGVDTEAFF. Filled out from reference TRBV25-1 and TRBJ1-1, the complete variable domain reads EADIYQTPRYLVIGTGKKITLECSQTMGHDKMYWYQQDPGMELHLIHYSYGVNSTEKGDLSSESTVSRIRTEHFPLTLESARPSHTSQYLCASSEYRTGVDTEAFFGQGTRLTVV.

The gene calls are TRBV30 and TRBJ1-3, with 7 bases aligning to TRBD1. V was pared by 5 bases and J by 0 bases, with 1 base of the junction left unmatched. This CDR3 has 13 amino acids. CDR1 and CDR2 (germline): GTSNPN, SVGIG (reference sequence). Here the CDR3 reads CAWGQASGNTIYF. In nucleotides, the CDR3 is TGTGCCTGGGGACAGGCCTCTGGAAACACCATATATTTT.

V and J are TRBV7-2 and TRBJ1-1; no definite D call. Trimming left V 6 bases short and J 5 bases short, with 10 bases between. This CDR3 spans 12 amino acids. Germline V CDR1 and CDR2: SGHTA, FQGNSA. The CDR3 region is CASRTLGTEAFF. As DNA, the CDR3 is TGTGCCAGCAGAACCCTTGGGACTGAAGCTTTCTTT.

The rearrangement links TRBV7-3 to TRBJ2-2; D gene unclear. CDR3 size: 13 residues. Between the trimmed V and J ends, which lost 0 bases and 6 bases, there was a span of 5 bases. CDR1 is SGHTA and CDR2 is FQGTGA in the germline V gene. The CDR3 protein is CASSLTGPGELFF. The CDR3 DNA reads as TGTGCCAGCAGCTTAACAGGGCCCGGGGAGCTGTTTTTT.

The table lists this clone with a few counts. This chain connects TRBV18 to TRBJ2-2; D unclear. This CDR3 contains 12 residues. The germline V and J ends were trimmed by 8 bases and 0 bases, with 4 bases remaining between them. Germline V gene data show CDR1 as KGHSH and CDR2 as LQKENI. This chain's CDR3 is CASGPNTGELFF. As DNA, the CDR3 is TGTGCCAGCGGACCGAACACCGGGGAGCTGTTTTTT.